This TCR beta chain was identified during a study of T cell responses to AZD1222 COVID-19 vaccine. Trimming took 6 bases from V and 3 from J; bases not matched to a gene: 10. The CDR3 loop spans 15 amino acids. The germline CDR1 and CDR2 sequences are MNHEY and SVGAGI. This table comes from immunoSEQ multiplex PCR, and its TCRdb copy is limited to in-frame clones, with some not included. The data contain some 120,000 clones, around 90% of them singletons. This clonotype was sampled from an adult in good health. The material sequenced was peripheral blood, taken on day 0 of AZD1222 vaccination. The chain links TRBV6-5 to TRBJ2-7; 8 nucleotides match TRBD1. The CDR3, as DNA: TGTGCCAGCAGCCTTCGCGCGACAGGGGACTACGAGCAGTACTTC. This codes for CASSLRATGDYEQYF.